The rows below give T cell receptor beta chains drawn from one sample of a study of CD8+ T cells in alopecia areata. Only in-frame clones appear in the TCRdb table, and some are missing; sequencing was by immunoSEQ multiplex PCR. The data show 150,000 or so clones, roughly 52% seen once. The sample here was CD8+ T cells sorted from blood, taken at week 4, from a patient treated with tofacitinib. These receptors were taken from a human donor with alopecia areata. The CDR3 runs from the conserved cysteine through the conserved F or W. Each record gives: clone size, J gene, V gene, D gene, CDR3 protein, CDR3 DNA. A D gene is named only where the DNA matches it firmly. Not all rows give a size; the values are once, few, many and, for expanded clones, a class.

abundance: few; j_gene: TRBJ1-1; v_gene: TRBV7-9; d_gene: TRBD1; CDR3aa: CASSAQKGAGTTEAFF; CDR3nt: TGTGCCAGCAGCGCCCAGAAGGGGGCAGGGACCACTGAAGCTTTCTTT
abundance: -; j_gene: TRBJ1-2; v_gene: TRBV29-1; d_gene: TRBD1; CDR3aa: CSALMGGDRGSIYGYTF; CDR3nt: TGCAGCGCTCTTATGGGTGGGGACAGGGGAAGCATCTATGGCTACACCTTC
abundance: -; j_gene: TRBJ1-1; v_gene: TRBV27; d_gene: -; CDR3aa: CASSLGGRTEAFF; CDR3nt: TGTGCCAGCAGTTTAGGTGGGAGGACTGAAGCTTTCTTT
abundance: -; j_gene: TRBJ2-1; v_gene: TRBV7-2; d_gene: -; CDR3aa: CASSHDRNTYNEQFF; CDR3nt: TGTGCCAGCAGTCATGACAGGAACACCTACAATGAGCAGTTCTTC
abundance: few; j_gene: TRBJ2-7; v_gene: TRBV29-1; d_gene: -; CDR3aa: CSVVAGEQYF; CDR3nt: TGCAGCGTTGTTGCGGGCGAGCAGTACTTC
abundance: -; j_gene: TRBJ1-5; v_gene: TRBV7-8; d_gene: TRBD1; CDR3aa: CASSPGQGSLTQPQHF; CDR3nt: TGTGCCAGCAGCCCGGGACAGGGGAGCCTCACTCAGCCCCAGCATTTT
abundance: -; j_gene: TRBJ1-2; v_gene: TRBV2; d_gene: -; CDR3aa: CASSAGQINYGYTF; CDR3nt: TGTGCCAGCAGCGCGGGACAAATTAACTATGGCTACACCTTC
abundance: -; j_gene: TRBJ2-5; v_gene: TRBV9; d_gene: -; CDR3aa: CASSGTAFKETQYF; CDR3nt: TGTGCCAGCAGCGGGACGGCGTTTAAAGAGACCCAGTACTTC
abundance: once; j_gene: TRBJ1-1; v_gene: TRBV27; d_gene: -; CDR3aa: CASSWSKGPLGTEAFF; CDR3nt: TGTGCCAGCAGTTGGAGCAAGGGCCCTTTGGGCACTGAAGCTTTCTTT
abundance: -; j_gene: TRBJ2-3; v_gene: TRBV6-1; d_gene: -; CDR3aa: CASGKADTQYF; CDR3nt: TGTGCCAGCGGGAAAGCAGATACGCAGTATTTT
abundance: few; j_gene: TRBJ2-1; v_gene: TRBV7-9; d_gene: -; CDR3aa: CASFMGGAEQFF; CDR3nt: TGTGCCAGCTTCATGGGGGGCGCTGAGCAGTTCTTC
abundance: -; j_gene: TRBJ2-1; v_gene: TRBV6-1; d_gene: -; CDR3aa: CASSEAGGLVDEQFF; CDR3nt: TGTGCCAGCAGTGAAGCGGGGGGGCTTGTAGATGAGCAGTTCTTC
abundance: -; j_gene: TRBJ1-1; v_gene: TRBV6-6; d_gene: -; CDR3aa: CASTLQPAEAFF; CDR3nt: TGTGCCAGCACCCTACAACCTGCTGAAGCTTTCTTT
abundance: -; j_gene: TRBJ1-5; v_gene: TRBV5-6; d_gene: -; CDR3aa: CASTNGGNQPQHF; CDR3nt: TGTGCCAGCACCAACGGGGGGAATCAGCCCCAGCATTTT
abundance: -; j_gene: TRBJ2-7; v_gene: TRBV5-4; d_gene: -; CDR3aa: CASSVLSRTAAYEQYF; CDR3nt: TGTGCCAGCAGCGTACTCTCCAGGACAGCCGCCTACGAGCAGTACTTC
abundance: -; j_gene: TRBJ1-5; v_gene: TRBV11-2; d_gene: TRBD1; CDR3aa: CASSPTGNSNQPQHF; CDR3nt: TGTGCCAGCAGCCCGACAGGGAATAGCAATCAGCCCCAGCATTTT
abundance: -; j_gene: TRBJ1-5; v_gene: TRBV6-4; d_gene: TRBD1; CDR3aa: CASSWTGRTDQPQHF; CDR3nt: TGTGCCAGCAGCTGGACAGGTAGGACCGATCAGCCCCAGCATTTT
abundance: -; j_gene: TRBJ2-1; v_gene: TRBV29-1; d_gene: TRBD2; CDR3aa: CSVEPVGGRSYNEQFF; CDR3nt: TGCAGCGTTGAGCCCGTGGGAGGGAGGTCCTACAATGAGCAGTTCTTC